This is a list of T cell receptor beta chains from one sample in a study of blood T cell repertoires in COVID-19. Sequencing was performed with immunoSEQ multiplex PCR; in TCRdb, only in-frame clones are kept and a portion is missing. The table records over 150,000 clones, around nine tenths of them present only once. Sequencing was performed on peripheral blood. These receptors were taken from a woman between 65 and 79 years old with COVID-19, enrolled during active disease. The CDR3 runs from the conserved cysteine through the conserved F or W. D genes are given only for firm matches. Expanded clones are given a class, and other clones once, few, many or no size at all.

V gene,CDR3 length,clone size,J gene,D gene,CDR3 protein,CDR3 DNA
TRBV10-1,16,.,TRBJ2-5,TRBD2,CASSLTSGGATETQYF,TGCGCCAGCAGCCTAACTAGCGGGGGGGCTACAGAGACCCAGTACTTC
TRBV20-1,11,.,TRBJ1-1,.,CSARPGHEAFF,TGCAGTGCTAGGCCGGGACATGAAGCTTTCTTT
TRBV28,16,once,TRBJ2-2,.,CASRPGSRSGTGELFF,TGTGCCAGCAGGCCCGGGTCTCGGTCGGGCACCGGGGAGCTGTTTTTT
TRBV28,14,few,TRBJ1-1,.,CASSTPNSEAEAFF,TGTGCCAGCAGTACCCCCAATAGCGAAGCTGAAGCTTTCTTT
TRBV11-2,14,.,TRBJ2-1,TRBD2,CASSLTGTSNEQFF,TGTGCCAGCAGCTTGACCGGGACTAGCAATGAGCAGTTCTTC
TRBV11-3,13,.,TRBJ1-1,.,CASSSGTNTEAFF,TGTGCCAGCAGCTCAGGTACCAACACTGAAGCTTTCTTT
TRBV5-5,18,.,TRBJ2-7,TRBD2,CASRKFSLTGGQTYEQYF,TGTGCCAGCAGAAAGTTTTCTCTCACGGGGGGTCAGACCTACGAGCAGTACTTC
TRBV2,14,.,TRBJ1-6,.,CASGGTVWGSPLHF,TGTGCCAGCGGGGGGACGGTTTGGGGTTCACCCCTCCACTTT
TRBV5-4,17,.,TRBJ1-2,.,CASSLGATKQGRGGYTF,TGTGCCAGCAGCTTGGGCGCAACAAAACAGGGTAGAGGTGGCTACACCTTC
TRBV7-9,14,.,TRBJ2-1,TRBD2,CASSLGTIYNEQFF,TGTGCCAGCAGCCTCGGGACTATATACAATGAGCAGTTCTTC
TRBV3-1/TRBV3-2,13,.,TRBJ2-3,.,CASSLWRTDTQYF,TGTGCCAGCAGCCTTTGGAGAACAGATACGCAGTATTTT
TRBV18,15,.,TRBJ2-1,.,CASSSGQPSYNEQFF,TGTGCCAGCTCATCAGGCCAGCCTTCCTACAATGAGCAGTTCTTC
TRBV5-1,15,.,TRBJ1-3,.,CASSLAGGDGNTIYF,TGCGCCAGCAGCTTGGCCGGGGGTGACGGAAACACCATATATTTT
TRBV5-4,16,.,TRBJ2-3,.,CASSLRGGRGTDTQYF,TGTGCCAGCAGCTTGAGGGGGGGCAGGGGCACAGATACGCAGTATTTT
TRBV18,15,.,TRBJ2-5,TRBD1,CASSPPTGGGETQYF,TGTGCCAGCTCACCACCGACAGGGGGCGGCGAGACCCAGTACTTC
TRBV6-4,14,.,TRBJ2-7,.,CASNPRERPYEQYF,TGTGCCAGCAACCCCCGGGAGCGGCCCTACGAGCAGTACTTC
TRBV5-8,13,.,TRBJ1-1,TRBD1,CASSQDRGTEAFF,TGTGCCAGCAGCCAGGACAGGGGCACTGAAGCTTTCTTT
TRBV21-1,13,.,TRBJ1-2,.,CASSKTTDYGYTF,TGTGCCAGCAGCAAAACGACAGATTATGGCTACACCTTC
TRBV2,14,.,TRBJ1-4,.,CASRQGRKGEKLFF,TGTGCCAGCAGGCAGGGGCGCAAAGGAGAAAAACTGTTTTTT
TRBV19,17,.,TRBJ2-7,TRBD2,CASSPEPRDYIFHEQYF,TGTGCCAGTAGTCCAGAGCCAAGGGACTATATCTTCCACGAGCAGTACTTC
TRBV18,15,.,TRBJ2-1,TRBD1,CASSPRDRMYNEQFF,TGTGCCAGCTCACCACGGGACAGGATGTACAATGAGCAGTTCTTC
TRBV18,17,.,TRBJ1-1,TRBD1,CASSPIVDRGVNTEAFF,TGTGCCAGCTCACCTATAGTGGACAGGGGGGTGAACACTGAAGCTTTCTTT
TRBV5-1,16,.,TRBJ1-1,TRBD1,CASSLGGTARNTEAFF,TGCGCCAGCAGCTTGGGGGGGACAGCCAGGAACACTGAAGCTTTCTTT
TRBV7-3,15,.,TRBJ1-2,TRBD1,CASSPDRGAPYGYTF,TGTGCCAGCAGCCCGGACAGGGGGGCTCCCTATGGCTACACCTTC
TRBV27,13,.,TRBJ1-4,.,CASSGRTWEKLFF,TGTGCCAGCAGTGGACGGACATGGGAAAAACTGTTTTTT
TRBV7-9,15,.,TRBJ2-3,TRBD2,CASSRTSGGTDTQYF,TGTGCCAGCAGCCGTACTAGCGGGGGGACAGATACGCAGTATTTT
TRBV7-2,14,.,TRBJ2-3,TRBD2,CASSLVASGLEEYF,TGTGCCAGCAGCTTAGTGGCTAGCGGTTTGGAGGAGTATTTT
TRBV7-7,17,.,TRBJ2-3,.,CASSLTGGKSRTDTQYF,TGTGCCAGCAGCTTGACTGGCGGGAAATCCCGCACAGATACGCAGTATTTT
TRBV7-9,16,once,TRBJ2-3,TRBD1,CASSLGRDRGPDTQYF,TGTGCCAGCAGCTTAGGTCGGGACAGGGGGCCCGATACGCAGTATTTT
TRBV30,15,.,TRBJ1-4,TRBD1,CAWSRLGQGNEKLFF,TGTGCCTGGAGTCGACTGGGACAGGGGAATGAAAAACTGTTTTTT
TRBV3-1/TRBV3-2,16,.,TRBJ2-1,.,CASSRMFIGQGNEQFF,TGTGCCAGCAGCCGGATGTTTATTGGGCAGGGCAATGAGCAGTTCTTC
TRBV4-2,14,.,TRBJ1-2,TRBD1,CASSQDRTGHGYTF,TGTGCCAGCAGCCAAGACCGGACAGGGCATGGCTACACCTTC
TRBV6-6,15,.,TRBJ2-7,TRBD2,CASSYAGGSGDEQYF,TGTGCCAGCAGTTACGCGGGGGGGTCCGGGGACGAGCAGTACTTC
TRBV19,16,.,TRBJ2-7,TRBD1,CASSILSGQGIYEQYF,TGTGCCAGTAGTATTCTTTCGGGACAGGGAATCTACGAGCAGTACTTC
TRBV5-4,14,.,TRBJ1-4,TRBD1,CASSSGTGNEKLFF,TGTGCCAGCAGCTCGGGGACAGGGAATGAAAAACTGTTTTTT
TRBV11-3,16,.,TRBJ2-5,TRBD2,CASSLGASGGEETQYF,TGTGCCAGCAGCTTAGGGGCTAGCGGGGGGGAAGAGACCCAGTACTTC
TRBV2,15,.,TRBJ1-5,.,CASRAGTSSNQPQHF,TGTGCCAGCAGGGCCGGGACTTCCAGCAATCAGCCCCAGCATTTT
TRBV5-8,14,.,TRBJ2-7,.,CASSPLVGVYEQYF,TGTGCCAGCAGCCCCCTCGTTGGAGTCTACGAGCAGTACTTC
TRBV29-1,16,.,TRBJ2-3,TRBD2,CSVEGARGANTDTQYF,TGCAGCGTTGAGGGGGCGCGGGGGGCTAACACAGATACGCAGTATTTT
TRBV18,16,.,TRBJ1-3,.,CASSLGGPFSGNTIYF,TGTGCCAGCTCACTGGGGGGACCGTTCTCTGGAAACACCATATATTTT
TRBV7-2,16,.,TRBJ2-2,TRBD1,CASSLAGRGSTGELFF,TGTGCCAGCAGCTTAGCAGGCAGGGGGTCTACCGGGGAGCTGTTTTTT
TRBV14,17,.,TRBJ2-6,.,CASSQRYRAPGANVLTF,TGTGCCAGCAGCCAACGTTACAGGGCCCCTGGGGCCAACGTCCTGACTTTC
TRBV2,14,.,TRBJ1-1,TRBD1,CASSEQQGGTEAFF,TGTGCCAGCAGTGAACAACAGGGGGGCACTGAAGCTTTCTTT
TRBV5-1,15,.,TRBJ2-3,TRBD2,CASSLDGGSTDTQYF,TGCGCCAGCAGCTTGGACGGGGGGAGCACAGATACGCAGTATTTT
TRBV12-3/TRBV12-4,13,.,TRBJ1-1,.,CASSFAENTEAFF,TGTGCCAGCAGTTTTGCGGAAAACACTGAAGCTTTCTTT
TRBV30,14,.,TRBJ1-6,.,CAWSAGNRDSPLHF,TGTGCCTGGAGTGCCGGAAACAGGGATTCACCCCTCCACTTT
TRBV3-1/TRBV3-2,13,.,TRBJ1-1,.,CASSQGSQMRAFF,TGTGCCAGCAGCCAAGGGTCCCAAATGCGGGCTTTCTTT
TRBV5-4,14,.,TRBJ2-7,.,CASRPAAVRGEQYF,TGTGCCAGCAGGCCCGCGGCAGTCCGGGGGGAGCAGTACTTC
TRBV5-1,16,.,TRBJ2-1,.,CASSLDGGTSYNEQFF,TGCGCCAGCAGCTTGGACGGCGGGACCTCCTACAATGAGCAGTTCTTC
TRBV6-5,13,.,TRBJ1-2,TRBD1,CASSPGQGGGYTF,TGTGCCAGCAGCCCCGGACAGGGGGGAGGCTACACCTTC
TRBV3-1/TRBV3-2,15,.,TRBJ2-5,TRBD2,CASSQRTSLQETQYF,TGTGCCAGCAGCCAAAGGACTAGTCTTCAAGAGACCCAGTACTTC
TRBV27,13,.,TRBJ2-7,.,CASSLWASDEQYF,TGTGCCAGCAGTTTATGGGCGAGTGATGAGCAGTACTTC
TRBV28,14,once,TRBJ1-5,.,CASSSPGSNQPQHF,TGTGCCAGCAGTTCCCCCGGTAGCAATCAGCCCCAGCATTTT
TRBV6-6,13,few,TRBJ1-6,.,CASSYPDSSPLHF,TGTGCCAGCAGTTACCCTGACTCTTCACCCCTCCACTTT